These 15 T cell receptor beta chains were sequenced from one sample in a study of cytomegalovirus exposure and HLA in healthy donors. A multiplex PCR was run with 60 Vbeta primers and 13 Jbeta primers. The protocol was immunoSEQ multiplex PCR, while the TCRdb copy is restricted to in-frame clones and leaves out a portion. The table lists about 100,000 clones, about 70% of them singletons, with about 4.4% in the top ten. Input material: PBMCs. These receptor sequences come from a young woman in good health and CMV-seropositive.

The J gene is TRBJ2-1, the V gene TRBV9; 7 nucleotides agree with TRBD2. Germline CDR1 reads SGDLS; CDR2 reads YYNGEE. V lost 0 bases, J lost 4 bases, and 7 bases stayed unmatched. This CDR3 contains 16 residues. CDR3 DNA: TGTGCCAGCAGCGTAGTAGGGAGGGCCAATTACAATGAGCAGTTCTTC. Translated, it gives CASSVVGRANYNEQFF. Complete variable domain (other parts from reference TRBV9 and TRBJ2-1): DSGVTQTPKHLITATGQRVTLRCSPRSGDLSVYWYQQSLDQGLQFLIQYYNGEERAKGNILERFSAQQFPDLHSELNLSSLELGDSALYFCASSVVGRANYNEQFFGPGTRLTVL.

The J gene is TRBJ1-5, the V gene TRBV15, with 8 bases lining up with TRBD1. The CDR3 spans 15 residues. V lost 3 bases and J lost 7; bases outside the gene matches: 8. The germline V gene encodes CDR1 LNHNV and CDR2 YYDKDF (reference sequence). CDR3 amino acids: CATSSLTGGVQPQHF. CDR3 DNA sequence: TGTGCCACCAGCAGTTTAACAGGGGGGGTGCAGCCCCAGCATTTT. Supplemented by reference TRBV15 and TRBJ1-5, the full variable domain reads DAMVIQNPRYQVTQFGKPVTLSCSQTLNHNVMYWYQQKSSQAPKLLFHYYDKDFNNEADTPDNFQSRRPNTSFCFLDIRSPGLGDTAMYLCATSSLTGGVQPQHFGDGTRLSIL.

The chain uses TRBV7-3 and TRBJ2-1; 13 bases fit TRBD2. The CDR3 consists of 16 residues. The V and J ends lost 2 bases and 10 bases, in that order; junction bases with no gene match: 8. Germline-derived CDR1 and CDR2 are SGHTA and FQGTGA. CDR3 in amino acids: CASSLDPGTSGAEQFF. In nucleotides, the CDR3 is TGTGCCAGCAGCTTAGATCCCGGGACTAGCGGGGCGGAGCAGTTCTTC.

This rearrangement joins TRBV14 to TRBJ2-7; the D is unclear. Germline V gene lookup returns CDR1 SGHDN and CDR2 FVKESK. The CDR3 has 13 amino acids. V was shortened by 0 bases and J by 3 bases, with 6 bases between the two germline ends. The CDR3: CASSQEAVYEQYF. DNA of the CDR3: TGTGCCAGCAGCCAAGAGGCTGTCTACGAGCAGTACTTC.

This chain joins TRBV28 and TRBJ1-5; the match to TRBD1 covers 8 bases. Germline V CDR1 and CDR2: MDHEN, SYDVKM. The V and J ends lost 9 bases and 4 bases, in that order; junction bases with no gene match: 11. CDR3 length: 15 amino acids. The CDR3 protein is CASNMGTGGNQPQHF. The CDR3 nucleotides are TGTGCCAGTAACATGGGCACAGGGGGGAATCAGCCCCAGCATTTT.

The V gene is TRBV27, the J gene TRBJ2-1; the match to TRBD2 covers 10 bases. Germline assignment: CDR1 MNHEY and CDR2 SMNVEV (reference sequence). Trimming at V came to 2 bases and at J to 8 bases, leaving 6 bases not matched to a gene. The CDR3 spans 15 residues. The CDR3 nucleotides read TGTGCCAGCAGTTTAAGTCCTAGCGGGAGTTATGAGCAGTTCTTC. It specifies CASSLSPSGSYEQFF.

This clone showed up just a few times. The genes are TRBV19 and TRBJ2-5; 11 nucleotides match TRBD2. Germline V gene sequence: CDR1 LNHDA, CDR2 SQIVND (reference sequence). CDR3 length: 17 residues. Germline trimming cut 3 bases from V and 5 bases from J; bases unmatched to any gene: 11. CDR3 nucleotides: TGTGCCAGTAGTATGGCAATAGCGGGAGGGCCTGGGGAGACCCAGTACTTC. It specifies CASSMAIAGGPGETQYF. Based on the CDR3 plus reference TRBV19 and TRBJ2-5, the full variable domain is DGGITQSPKYLFRKEGQNVTLSCEQNLNHDAMYWYRQDPGQGLRLIYYSQIVNDFQKGDIAEGYSVSREKKESFPLTVTSAQKNPTAFYLCASSMAIAGGPGETQYFGPGTRLLVL.

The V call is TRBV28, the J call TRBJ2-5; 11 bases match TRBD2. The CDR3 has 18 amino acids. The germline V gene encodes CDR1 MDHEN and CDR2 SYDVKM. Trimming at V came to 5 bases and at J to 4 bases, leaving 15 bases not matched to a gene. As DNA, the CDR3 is TGTGCCAGCAGTCTATCGAAGGGACTAGCGGTACGGGGAGAGACCCAGTACTTC. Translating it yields CASSLSKGLAVRGETQYF.

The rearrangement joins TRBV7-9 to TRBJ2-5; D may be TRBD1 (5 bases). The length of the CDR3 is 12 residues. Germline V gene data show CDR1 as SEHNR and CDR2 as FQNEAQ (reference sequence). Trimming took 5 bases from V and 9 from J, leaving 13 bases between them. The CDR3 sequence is CASSLPVGAQYF. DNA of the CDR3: TGTGCCAGCAGCCTCCCGGTAGGGGCCCAGTACTTC.

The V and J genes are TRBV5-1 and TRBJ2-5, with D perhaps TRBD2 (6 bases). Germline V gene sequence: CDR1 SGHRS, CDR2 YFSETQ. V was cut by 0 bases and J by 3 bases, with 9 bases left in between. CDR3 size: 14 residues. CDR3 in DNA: TGCGCCAGCAGCTTGGCTGCTAGCGAAGAGACCCAGTACTTC. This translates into CASSLAASEETQYF.

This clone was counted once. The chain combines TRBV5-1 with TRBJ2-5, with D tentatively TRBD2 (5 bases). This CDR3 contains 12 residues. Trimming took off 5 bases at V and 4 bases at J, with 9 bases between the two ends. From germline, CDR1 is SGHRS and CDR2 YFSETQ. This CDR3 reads CASRSGLETQYF. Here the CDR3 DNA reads TGCGCCAGCAGATCCGGACTAGAGACCCAGTACTTC.

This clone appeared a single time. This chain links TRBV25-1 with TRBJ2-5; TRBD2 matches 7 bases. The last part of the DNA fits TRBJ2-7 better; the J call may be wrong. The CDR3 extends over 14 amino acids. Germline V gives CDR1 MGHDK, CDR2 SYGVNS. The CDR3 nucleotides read TGTGCCAGCAGCCGGGAGGCGAGCTCCTACGAGCAGTACTTC. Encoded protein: CASSREASSYEQYF.

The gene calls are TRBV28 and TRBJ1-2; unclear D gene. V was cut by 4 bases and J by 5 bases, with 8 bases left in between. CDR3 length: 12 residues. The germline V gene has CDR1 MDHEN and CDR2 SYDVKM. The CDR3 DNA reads TGTGCCAGCAGTTCAACAGCTTATGGCTACACCTTC. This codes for CASSSTAYGYTF.

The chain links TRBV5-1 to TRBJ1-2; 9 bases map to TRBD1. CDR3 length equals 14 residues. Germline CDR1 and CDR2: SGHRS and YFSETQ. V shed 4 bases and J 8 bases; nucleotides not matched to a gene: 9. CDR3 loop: CASSPLQGAKGYTF. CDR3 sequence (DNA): TGCGCCAGCAGCCCCTTACAGGGGGCAAAAGGCTACACCTTC.

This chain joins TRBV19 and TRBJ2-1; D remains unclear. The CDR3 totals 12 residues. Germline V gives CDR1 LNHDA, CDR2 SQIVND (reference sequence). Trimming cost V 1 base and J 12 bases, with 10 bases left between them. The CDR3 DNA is TGTGCCAGTAGTATAGTCCAGCAGGTGCAGTTCTTC. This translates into CASSIVQQVQFF. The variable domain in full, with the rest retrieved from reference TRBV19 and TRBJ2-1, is DGGITQSPKYLFRKEGQNVTLSCEQNLNHDAMYWYRQDPGQGLRLIYYSQIVNDFQKGDIAEGYSVSREKKESFPLTVTSAQKNPTAFYLCASSIVQQVQFFGPGTRLTVL.